A selection of T cell receptor beta chains follows, all from one sample in a study of beta chain features in type 1 diabetes. The data were produced by immunoSEQ multiplex PCR, yet TCRdb's version contains in-frame clones alone and is incomplete. The sample has more than 100,000 clones, roughly 10% seen once. The sample taken for sequencing was central memory CD4+ T cells from blood. These receptors were obtained from a young man with type 1 diabetes. The CDR3 runs from the conserved cysteine through the conserved F or W. D genes are given only for firm matches. Clone sizes are given selectively: once, few, many, or a class where the clone is expanded.

abundance: -
j_gene: TRBJ1-2
d_gene: -
v_gene: TRBV5-5
CDR3nt: TGTGCCAGCAGCTTAGCAGAGGCCTATGGCTACACCTTC
CDR3aa: CASSLAEAYGYTF

abundance: few
j_gene: TRBJ2-7
d_gene: -
v_gene: TRBV11-2
CDR3nt: TGTGCCAGCAGCCCCGTTCGGGTATTGACCTACGAGCAGTACTTC
CDR3aa: CASSPVRVLTYEQYF

abundance: -
j_gene: TRBJ1-5
d_gene: -
v_gene: TRBV5-8
CDR3nt: TGTGCCAGCAACCAGGACAGCACCCATCAGCCCCAGCATTTT
CDR3aa: CASNQDSTHQPQHF

abundance: -
j_gene: TRBJ2-1
d_gene: -
v_gene: TRBV18
CDR3nt: TGTGCCAGCTCACCCATTCAGGGGGGCTCCTACAATGAGCAGTTCTTC
CDR3aa: CASSPIQGGSYNEQFF

abundance: few
j_gene: TRBJ1-5
d_gene: -
v_gene: TRBV2
CDR3nt: TGTGCCAGCAGTGTAGAGGGCAGTCAGCCCCAGCATTTT
CDR3aa: CASSVEGSQPQHF

abundance: few
j_gene: TRBJ2-7
d_gene: -
v_gene: TRBV29-1
CDR3nt: TGCAGCGTGCGGGACTACGAGCAGTACTTC
CDR3aa: CSVRDYEQYF

abundance: -
j_gene: TRBJ2-2
d_gene: -
v_gene: TRBV4-2
CDR3nt: TGTGCCAGCAGCCAAGACCGGTACAGGGCTGTCGGGGAGCTGTTTTTT
CDR3aa: CASSQDRYRAVGELFF

abundance: few
j_gene: TRBJ2-3
d_gene: TRBD2
v_gene: TRBV7-2
CDR3nt: TGTGCCAGCAGCTTCTCGGCGGGGGGGTCTGATACGCAGTATTTT
CDR3aa: CASSFSAGGSDTQYF

abundance: few
j_gene: TRBJ2-5
d_gene: TRBD1
v_gene: TRBV18
CDR3nt: TGTGCCAGCTCACGAGGACAGGGGTCCCAAGAGACCCAGTACTTC
CDR3aa: CASSRGQGSQETQYF

abundance: few
j_gene: TRBJ2-7
d_gene: -
v_gene: TRBV11-2
CDR3nt: TGTGCCAGCAGCTTATTGATCGGCCAGGGGTACGAGCAGTACTTC
CDR3aa: CASSLLIGQGYEQYF

abundance: few
j_gene: TRBJ1-1
d_gene: TRBD1
v_gene: TRBV13
CDR3nt: TGTGCCAGCAGCTTTGCCGACAGGGGGAACACTGAAGCTTTCTTT
CDR3aa: CASSFADRGNTEAFF

abundance: -
j_gene: TRBJ1-5
d_gene: -
v_gene: TRBV19
CDR3nt: TGTGCCAGTAGTATCCTTTACGGGAGGCTGAGCAATCAGCCCCAGCATTTT
CDR3aa: CASSILYGRLSNQPQHF

abundance: -
j_gene: TRBJ2-3
d_gene: -
v_gene: TRBV7-3
CDR3nt: TGTGCCAGCAGCCAGGGGACGGACTCTGCGCAGTATTTT
CDR3aa: CASSQGTDSAQYF

abundance: few
j_gene: TRBJ2-7
d_gene: -
v_gene: TRBV28
CDR3nt: TGTGCCAGCGGGCGGACGGGGAGCTCCTACGAGCAGTACTTC
CDR3aa: CASGRTGSSYEQYF

abundance: few
j_gene: TRBJ2-7
d_gene: TRBD1
v_gene: TRBV7-9
CDR3nt: TGTGCCAGCAGCTTAGGCCCACGGACAGGGGGCTACGAGCAGTACTTC
CDR3aa: CASSLGPRTGGYEQYF

abundance: -
j_gene: TRBJ1-6
d_gene: -
v_gene: TRBV4-3
CDR3nt: TGCGCCAGCAGCCAAGCCGGACAGATGATCTCACCCCTCCACTTT
CDR3aa: CASSQAGQMISPLHF

abundance: -
j_gene: TRBJ2-3
d_gene: TRBD2
v_gene: TRBV7-2
CDR3nt: TGTGCCAGCAGCTTAGCGGGGGGGGAAGATACGCAGTATTTT
CDR3aa: CASSLAGGEDTQYF

abundance: -
j_gene: TRBJ1-2
d_gene: -
v_gene: TRBV4-3
CDR3nt: TGCGCCAGCAGCCAAGATGGGGCCAGGGGAAGTGGCTACACCTTC
CDR3aa: CASSQDGARGSGYTF

abundance: many
j_gene: TRBJ2-5
d_gene: -
v_gene: TRBV30
CDR3nt: TGTGCCTGGGGACAGCCCGGAGAGACCCAGTACTTC
CDR3aa: CAWGQPGETQYF

abundance: few
j_gene: TRBJ1-5
d_gene: TRBD1
v_gene: TRBV19
CDR3nt: TGTGCCAGTAGTATGGCTCGGGGACAGGGCCATAGCAATCAGCCCCAGCATTTT
CDR3aa: CASSMARGQGHSNQPQHF

abundance: -
j_gene: TRBJ1-4
d_gene: -
v_gene: TRBV27
CDR3nt: TGTGCCAGCAGCCCCTACAGAGCAACTAATGAAAAACTGTTTTTT
CDR3aa: CASSPYRATNEKLFF

abundance: -
j_gene: TRBJ1-2
d_gene: TRBD1
v_gene: TRBV4-1
CDR3nt: TGCGCCAGCAGCCAGGGGCCCAGGACAGGTTATGGCTACACCTTC
CDR3aa: CASSQGPRTGYGYTF

abundance: -
j_gene: TRBJ2-7
d_gene: TRBD1
v_gene: TRBV27
CDR3nt: TGTGCCAGCAGAGCCGGACAGGGTGATTTTTACCTCTACGAGCAGTACTTC
CDR3aa: CASRAGQGDFYLYEQYF

abundance: -
j_gene: TRBJ2-3
d_gene: TRBD1
v_gene: TRBV6-6
CDR3nt: TGTGCCAGCAGCCTGGGACAGGGGGCGGATACGCAGTATTTT
CDR3aa: CASSLGQGADTQYF

abundance: -
j_gene: TRBJ2-7
d_gene: -
v_gene: TRBV7-9
CDR3nt: TGTGCCAGCAGCTTTTTCGGGGCGGGGACAGACTACGAGCAGTACTTC
CDR3aa: CASSFFGAGTDYEQYF

abundance: few
j_gene: TRBJ1-6
d_gene: -
v_gene: TRBV2
CDR3nt: TGTGCCAGCAGCCAGCGCACAGGTCCCGATTCACCCCTCCACTTT
CDR3aa: CASSQRTGPDSPLHF

abundance: few
j_gene: TRBJ2-1
d_gene: TRBD1
v_gene: TRBV4-1
CDR3nt: TGCGCCAGCAGCCAAGCTGGGGGACAGAGCTACAATGAGCAGTTCTTC
CDR3aa: CASSQAGGQSYNEQFF

abundance: few
j_gene: TRBJ1-5
d_gene: TRBD1
v_gene: TRBV28
CDR3nt: TGTGCCAGCAGTTTTAACAGGGGGAGTACTCAGCCCCAGCATTTT
CDR3aa: CASSFNRGSTQPQHF

abundance: few
j_gene: TRBJ2-1
d_gene: TRBD1
v_gene: TRBV5-4
CDR3nt: TGTGCCAGCAGTTCAACAGGGGCTGGCCTGTTCTTC
CDR3aa: CASSSTGAGLFF

abundance: -
j_gene: TRBJ2-5
d_gene: TRBD2
v_gene: TRBV9
CDR3nt: TGTGCCAGCAGCGTAGCTTGGGGGGGTCAAGAGACCCAGTACTTC
CDR3aa: CASSVAWGGQETQYF

abundance: few
j_gene: TRBJ2-5
d_gene: -
v_gene: TRBV7-2
CDR3nt: TGTGCCAGCAGCTTGGGTAGCTGGGAGACCCAGTACTTC
CDR3aa: CASSLGSWETQYF

abundance: many
j_gene: TRBJ1-2
d_gene: TRBD1
v_gene: TRBV18
CDR3nt: TGTGCCAGCTCATACGGGACAGGGGAAGGGGACGATGGCTACACCTTC
CDR3aa: CASSYGTGEGDDGYTF

abundance: -
j_gene: TRBJ1-2
d_gene: TRBD1
v_gene: TRBV28
CDR3nt: TGTGCCAGCACCCAGGGGGGGGACAGGGGAGACGACACCTTC
CDR3aa: CASTQGGDRGDDTF

abundance: few
j_gene: TRBJ2-2
d_gene: TRBD1
v_gene: TRBV7-3
CDR3nt: TGTGCCAGCAGCGGGGACAGGGGGCCTTCTTGGAGCACCGGGGAGCTGTTTTTT
CDR3aa: CASSGDRGPSWSTGELFF

abundance: -
j_gene: TRBJ1-4
d_gene: -
v_gene: TRBV7-9
CDR3nt: TGTGCCAGCAGCTTTAGTGAAAAACTGTTTTTT
CDR3aa: CASSFSEKLFF

abundance: few
j_gene: TRBJ2-5
d_gene: -
v_gene: TRBV7-2
CDR3nt: TGTGCCAGCAGCTTTGCGGTTCCCGCAGAGACCCAGTACTTC
CDR3aa: CASSFAVPAETQYF

abundance: few
j_gene: TRBJ2-3
d_gene: -
v_gene: TRBV7-3
CDR3nt: TGTGCCAGCAGCCCTAGGGGCAGGACAGATACGCAGTATTTT
CDR3aa: CASSPRGRTDTQYF

abundance: -
j_gene: TRBJ2-5
d_gene: -
v_gene: TRBV18
CDR3nt: TGTGCCAGCTCACCAAATCGGGTCCAAGAGACCCAGTACTTC
CDR3aa: CASSPNRVQETQYF

abundance: -
j_gene: TRBJ2-7
d_gene: -
v_gene: TRBV15
CDR3nt: TGTGCCACCAGCAGAGATAGCCCTGGTTTGGGCGAGCAGTACTTC
CDR3aa: CATSRDSPGLGEQYF

abundance: -
j_gene: TRBJ1-1
d_gene: TRBD1
v_gene: TRBV28
CDR3nt: TGTGCCAGCAGTTTACCCAGGGGGCGGGCTTTCTTT
CDR3aa: CASSLPRGRAFF

abundance: -
j_gene: TRBJ1-2
d_gene: TRBD1
v_gene: TRBV7-2
CDR3nt: TGTGCCAGCAGCCCCCGGACAGGGGACAGCTATGGCTACACCTTC
CDR3aa: CASSPRTGDSYGYTF

abundance: -
j_gene: TRBJ2-1
d_gene: TRBD2
v_gene: TRBV5-6
CDR3nt: TGTGCCAGCAGCCGGACTAGCGGGGGGGAGTTGTTCTTC
CDR3aa: CASSRTSGGELFF

abundance: few
j_gene: TRBJ1-2
d_gene: -
v_gene: TRBV7-9
CDR3nt: TGTGCCAGCAGCTTAGGGGCAGGTTATGGCTACACCTTC
CDR3aa: CASSLGAGYGYTF

abundance: -
j_gene: TRBJ2-7
d_gene: TRBD2
v_gene: TRBV7-2
CDR3nt: TGTGCCAGCAAGACGCTAGCGGGCCCGGGCGAGCAGTACTTC
CDR3aa: CASKTLAGPGEQYF

abundance: -
j_gene: TRBJ1-6
d_gene: TRBD1
v_gene: TRBV18
CDR3nt: TGTGCCAGCTCACCCGACAGGGGTAATTCACCCCTCCACTTT
CDR3aa: CASSPDRGNSPLHF